This T cell receptor (beta chain) appears in the sequencing data of a study of CD8+CD57+ T cells in acquired aplastic anemia. Study in general: The study obtained an average of about 3.1 ug of DNA from sorted CD4+ and CD8+ cells. The study, taken as a whole, reports: The same twenty-nine CD8+ CDR3 sequences occurred in patients and in controls.

Sequenced patients had shown CD8+CD57+ cell expansion by flow cytometry. At blood sampling, none of the patients had yet received therapy. Germline V gives CDR1 SEHNR, CDR2 FQNEAQ (reference sequence). CDR3 length equals 16 residues. V was pared by 4 bases and J by 2 bases, with 11 bases of the junction left unmatched. This clonotype was detected a few times. Its antigen is unidentified. Genomic DNA templated the TCR beta VDJ and CDR3 profiling. Via MiXCR, TCRdb re-called the reads, giving one row per CDR3 protein. The sample contains 260,000 or so distinct CDR3 sequences, 82% of which appear only once.

The clonotype comes from a human donor with aplastic anemia. The rearrangement links TRBV7-9 to TRBJ2-7, with 7 bases aligning to TRBD1. Source material: sorted CD4+, CD8+, or CD8+CD57+ T cells (not recorded which) from PBMCs. The CDR3 DNA follows: TGTGCCAGCAGCTCAACAGACAGGGAATTCACCTACGAGCAGTACTTC. This translates into CASSSTDREFTYEQYF.